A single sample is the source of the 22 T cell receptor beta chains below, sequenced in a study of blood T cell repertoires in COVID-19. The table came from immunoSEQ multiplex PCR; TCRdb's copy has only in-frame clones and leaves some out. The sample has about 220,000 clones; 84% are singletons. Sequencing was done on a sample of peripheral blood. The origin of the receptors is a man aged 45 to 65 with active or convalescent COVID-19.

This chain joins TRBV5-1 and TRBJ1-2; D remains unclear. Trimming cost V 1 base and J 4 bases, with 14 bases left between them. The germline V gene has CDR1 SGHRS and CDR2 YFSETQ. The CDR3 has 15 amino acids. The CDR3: CASSLYPPEGYGYTF. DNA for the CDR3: TGCGCCAGCAGCTTGTACCCCCCAGAGGGCTATGGCTACACCTTC.

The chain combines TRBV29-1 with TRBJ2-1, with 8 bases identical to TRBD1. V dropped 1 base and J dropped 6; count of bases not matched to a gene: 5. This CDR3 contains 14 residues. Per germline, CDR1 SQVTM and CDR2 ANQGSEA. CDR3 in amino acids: CSVEALDRVNEQFF. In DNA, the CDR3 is TGCAGCGTTGAAGCTCTGGACAGGGTCAATGAGCAGTTCTTC.

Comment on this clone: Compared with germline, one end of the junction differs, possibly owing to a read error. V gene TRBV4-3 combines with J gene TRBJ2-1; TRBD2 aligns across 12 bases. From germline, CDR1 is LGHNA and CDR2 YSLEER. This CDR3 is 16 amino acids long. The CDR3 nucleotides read TGCGCCAGCAGACAAGGACTAGCGGGGATAAACAATGAGCAGTTCTTC. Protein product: CASRQGLAGINNEQFF.

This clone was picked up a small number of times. The CDR3 region is CASSLPPLFSGSINEQFF. In DNA form, the CDR3 reads TGTGCCAGCAGTTTACCCCCACTATTTAGCGGGAGTATCAATGAGCAGTTCTTC. The chain is built from TRBV27 and TRBJ2-1; TRBD2 agrees at 9 bases. J lost 6 bases, V lost 2 bases, and 14 bases had no gene match. CDR3 length: 18 amino acids. CDR1 MNHEY and CDR2 SMNVEV come from the germline V gene (reference sequence).

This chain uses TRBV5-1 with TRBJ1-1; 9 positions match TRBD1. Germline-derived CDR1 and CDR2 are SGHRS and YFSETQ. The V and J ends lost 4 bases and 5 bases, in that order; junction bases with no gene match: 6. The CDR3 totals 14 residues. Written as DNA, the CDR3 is TGCGCCAGCAGCCTACAGGGGGCCCTAACTGAAGCTTTCTTT. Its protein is CASSLQGALTEAFF.

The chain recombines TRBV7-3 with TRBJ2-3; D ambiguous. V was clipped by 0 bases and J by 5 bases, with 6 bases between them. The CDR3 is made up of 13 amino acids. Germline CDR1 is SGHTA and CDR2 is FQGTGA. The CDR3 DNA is TGTGCCAGCAGCTTAACGTACATAGATACGCAGTATTTT. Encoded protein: CASSLTYIDTQYF.

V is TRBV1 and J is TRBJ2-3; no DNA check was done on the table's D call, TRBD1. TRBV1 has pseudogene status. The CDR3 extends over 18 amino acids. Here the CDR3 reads CTSSQTPGNRPNTDTQYF. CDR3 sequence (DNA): TGCACCAGCAGCCAAACCCCAGGAAATAGGCCTAATACAGATACGCAGTATTTT.

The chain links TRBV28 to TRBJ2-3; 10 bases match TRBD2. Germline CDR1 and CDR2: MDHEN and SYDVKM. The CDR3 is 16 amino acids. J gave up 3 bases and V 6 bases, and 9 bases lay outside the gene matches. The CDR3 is CASRFLAGANTDTQYF. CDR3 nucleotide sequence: TGTGCCAGCAGATTCCTAGCGGGGGCAAATACAGATACGCAGTATTTT.

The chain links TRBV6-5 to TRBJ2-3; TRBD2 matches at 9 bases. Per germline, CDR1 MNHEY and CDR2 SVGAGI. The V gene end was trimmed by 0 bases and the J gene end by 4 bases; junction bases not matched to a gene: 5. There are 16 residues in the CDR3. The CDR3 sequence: CASSYSERGAADTQYF. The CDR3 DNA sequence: TGTGCCAGCAGTTACTCGGAGCGGGGGGCGGCAGATACGCAGTATTTT.

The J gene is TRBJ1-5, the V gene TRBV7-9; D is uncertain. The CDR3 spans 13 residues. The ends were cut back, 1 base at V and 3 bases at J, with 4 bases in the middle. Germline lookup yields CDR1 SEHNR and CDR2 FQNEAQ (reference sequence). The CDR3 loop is CASSLGANQPQHF. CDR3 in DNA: TGTGCCAGCAGCTTAGGCGCCAATCAGCCCCAGCATTTT.

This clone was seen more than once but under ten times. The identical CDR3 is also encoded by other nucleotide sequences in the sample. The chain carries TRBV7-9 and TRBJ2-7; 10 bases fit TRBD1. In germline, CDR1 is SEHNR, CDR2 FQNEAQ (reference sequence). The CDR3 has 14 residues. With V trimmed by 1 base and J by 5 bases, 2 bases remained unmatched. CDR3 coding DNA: TGTGCCAGCAGCTTAGAAGGGACAGGGGACGAGCAGTACGTC. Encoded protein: CASSLEGTGDEQYV.

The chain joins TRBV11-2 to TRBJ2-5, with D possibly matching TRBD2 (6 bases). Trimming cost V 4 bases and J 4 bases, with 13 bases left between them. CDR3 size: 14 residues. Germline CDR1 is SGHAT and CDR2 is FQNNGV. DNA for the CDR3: TGTGCCAGCAGCTCGGGGGTCCCGTTAGAGACCCAGTACTTC. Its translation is CASSSGVPLETQYF.

CDR3 protein: CASSINRGGNSPLHF. The CDR3 nucleotides are TGTGCCAGCAGTATTAACAGGGGCGGAAATTCACCCCTCCACTTT. The V and J genes are TRBV2 and TRBJ1-6; 7 bases fit TRBD1. Germline V gene sequence: CDR1 SNHLY, CDR2 FYNNEI. There are 15 residues in the CDR3. The trim removed 5 bases at V and 7 bases at J, leaving 8 bases unmatched.

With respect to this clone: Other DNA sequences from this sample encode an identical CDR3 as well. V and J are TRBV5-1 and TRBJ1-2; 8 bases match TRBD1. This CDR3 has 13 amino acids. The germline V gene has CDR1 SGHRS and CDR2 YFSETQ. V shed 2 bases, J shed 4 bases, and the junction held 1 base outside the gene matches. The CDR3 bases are TGCGCCAGCAGCTTAGACAGGGGCTATGGCTACACCTTC. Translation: CASSLDRGYGYTF.

Written as DNA, the CDR3 is TGTGCCAGCAGCCTAGTAACAGGGGTCAAGAACACCATATATTTT. It translates to CASSLVTGVKNTIYF. The J gene is TRBJ1-3, the V gene TRBV3-1 (or the pseudogene TRBV3-2); TRBD1 matches at 7 bases. Germline-derived CDR1 and CDR2 are LGHDT and YNNKEL (reference sequence). The CDR3 covers 15 residues. J was trimmed by 7 bases and V by 4 bases; bases with no gene match: 10.

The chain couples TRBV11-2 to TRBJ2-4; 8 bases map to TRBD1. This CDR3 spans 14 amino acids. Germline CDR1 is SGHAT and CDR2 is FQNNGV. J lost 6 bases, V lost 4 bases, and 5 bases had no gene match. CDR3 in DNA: TGTGCCAGCAGCTCTGGACAGGGATCAAACATTCAGTACTTC. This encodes CASSSGQGSNIQYF.

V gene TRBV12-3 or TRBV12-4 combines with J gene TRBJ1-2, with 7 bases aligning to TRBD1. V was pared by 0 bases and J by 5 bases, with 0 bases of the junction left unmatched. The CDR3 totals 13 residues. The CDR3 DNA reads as TGTGCCAGCAGTTTAGCCAGGGGGTATGGCTACACCTTC. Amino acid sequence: CASSLARGYGYTF.

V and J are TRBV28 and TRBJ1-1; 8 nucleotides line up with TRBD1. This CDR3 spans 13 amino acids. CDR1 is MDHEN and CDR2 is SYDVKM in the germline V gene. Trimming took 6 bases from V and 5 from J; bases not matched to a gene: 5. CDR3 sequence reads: CASRWTGMTEAFF. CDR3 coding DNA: TGTGCCAGCAGGTGGACAGGGATGACTGAAGCTTTCTTT.

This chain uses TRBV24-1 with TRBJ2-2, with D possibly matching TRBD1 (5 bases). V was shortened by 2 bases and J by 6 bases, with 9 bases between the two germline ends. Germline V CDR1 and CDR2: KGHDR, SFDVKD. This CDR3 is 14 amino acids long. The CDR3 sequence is CATSDSQVAGELFF. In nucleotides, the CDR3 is TGTGCCACCAGTGATTCACAGGTTGCCGGGGAGCTGTTTTTT.

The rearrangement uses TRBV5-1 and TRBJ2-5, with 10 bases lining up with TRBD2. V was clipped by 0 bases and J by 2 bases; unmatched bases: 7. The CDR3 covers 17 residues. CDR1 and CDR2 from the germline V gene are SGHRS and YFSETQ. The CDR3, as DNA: TGCGCCAGCAGCTTGGGAGCGGGGGGGCCAGGGCAAGAGACCCAGTACTTC. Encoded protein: CASSLGAGGPGQETQYF.

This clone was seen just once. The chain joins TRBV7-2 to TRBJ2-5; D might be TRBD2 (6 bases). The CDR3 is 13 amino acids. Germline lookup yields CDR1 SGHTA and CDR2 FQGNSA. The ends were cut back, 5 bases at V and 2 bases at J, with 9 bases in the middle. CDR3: CASSVGLQETQYF. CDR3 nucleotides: TGTGCCAGCAGCGTGGGACTGCAAGAGACCCAGTACTTC.

The CDR3 sequence is CASSTPGAGQPQHF. The CDR3 nucleotides are TGTGCCAGCAGTACCCCAGGGGCCGGTCAGCCCCAGCATTTT. The rearrangement uses TRBV6-5 and TRBJ1-5; possibly TRBD1 for D (6 bases). This CDR3 has 14 amino acids. Trimming stripped 5 bases from V and 6 bases from J, with 14 bases between. CDR1 is MNHEY and CDR2 is SVGAGI in the germline V gene.